Presented here are 9 T cell receptor beta chains from one specimen sequenced in a study of cytomegalovirus exposure and HLA in healthy donors. Both 60 Vbeta primers and 13 Jbeta primers went into the PCR. Measured with immunoSEQ multiplex PCR; TCRdb has only the in-frame clones, and not every one. The data contain about 140,000 clones, approximately 82% of them singletons. Sample: PBMCs. The receptors originated from a man aged 30-40 years in good health and CMV-seropositive.

The J gene is TRBJ1-1, the V gene TRBV7-6; 9 bases agree with TRBD1. The germline V gene encodes CDR1 SGHVS and CDR2 FNYEAQ. The CDR3 is 14 amino acids. V lost 3 bases, J lost 7 bases, and 6 bases stayed unmatched. CDR3 DNA: TGTGCCAGCAGCTTCGGACAGGGGAGGGGTGAAGCTTTCTTT. The encoded protein is CASSFGQGRGEAFF.

V and J are TRBV19 and TRBJ2-2, with 8 nucleotides matching TRBD2. CDR3 length equals 16 residues. The germline V gene encodes CDR1 LNHDA and CDR2 SQIVND (reference sequence). The V gene end was trimmed by 4 bases and the J gene end by 6 bases; junction bases not matched to a gene: 10. The CDR3 DNA sequence: TGTGCCAGTAGTAATTCAGCGGGAGCGGTGCCCGGGGAGCTGTTTTTT. Amino acid sequence: CASSNSAGAVPGELFF. Together with reference TRBV19 and TRBJ2-2, the CDR3 gives the full variable domain: DGGITQSPKYLFRKEGQNVTLSCEQNLNHDAMYWYRQDPGQGLRLIYYSQIVNDFQKGDIAEGYSVSREKKESFPLTVTSAQKNPTAFYLCASSNSAGAVPGELFFGEGSRLTVL.

The rearrangement links TRBV5-1 to TRBJ2-2; 9 bases match TRBD1. CDR1 is SGHRS and CDR2 is YFSETQ in the germline V gene. The V segment lost 6 bases and the J segment 5 bases; nucleotides outside the gene matches: 8. This CDR3 contains 15 residues. CDR3 nucleotide sequence: TGCGCCAGCAACGGACAGGGGATGAGAACCGGGGAGCTGTTTTTT. Translated, it gives CASNGQGMRTGELFF.

For the CDR3, the DNA is TGTGCCAGTAGGGGACAGACTAACTATGGCTACACCTTC. It is translated as CASRGQTNYGYTF. V and J are TRBV19 and TRBJ1-2; 7 nucleotides match TRBD1. The germline gives CDR1 LNHDA, CDR2 SQIVND (reference sequence). The ends lost 6 bases at V and 0 bases at J; junction bases unmatched: 1. The CDR3 extends over 13 amino acids. Filled out from reference TRBV19 and TRBJ1-2, the complete variable domain reads DGGITQSPKYLFRKEGQNVTLSCEQNLNHDAMYWYRQDPGQGLRLIYYSQIVNDFQKGDIAEGYSVSREKKESFPLTVTSAQKNPTAFYLCASRGQTNYGYTFGSGTRLTVV.

The chain has TRBV9 and TRBJ2-1; 12 bases fit TRBD2. Germline V lookup: CDR1 SGDLS, CDR2 YYNGEE. V lost 6 bases, J lost 9 bases, and 10 bases stayed unmatched. The CDR3 runs 15 residues. The CDR3, as DNA: TGTGCCAGCACCGGAGGACTAGCGGGATCTGCTGAGCAGTTCTTC. This sequence encodes CASTGGLAGSAEQFF.

This clone has just a few counts. V gene TRBV5-1 combines with J gene TRBJ2-1; 8 bases map to TRBD2. With 3 bases clipped from V and 6 bases from J, the junction kept 5 bases outside the gene matches. The germline V gene encodes CDR1 SGHRS and CDR2 YFSETQ. The CDR3 runs 14 residues. For the CDR3, the DNA is TGCGCCAGCAGCTCCGCGGGGGGCTCCAATGAGCAGTTCTTC. Residues: CASSSAGGSNEQFF.

The genes are TRBV11-2 and TRBJ2-7; 7 bases line up with TRBD2. This CDR3 spans 16 amino acids. J was trimmed by 4 bases and V by 5 bases; bases with no gene match: 14. The germline V gene encodes CDR1 SGHAT and CDR2 FQNNGV. Here the CDR3 DNA reads TGTGCCAGCAGCCTGATCCTAGCCGGGCGGGGGTACGAGCAGTACTTC. This sequence encodes CASSLILAGRGYEQYF.

The gene calls are TRBV28 and TRBJ2-4; 11 bases are a match to TRBD2. Unmatched junction bases numbered 1, after V lost 4 bases and J lost 2 bases. In germline, CDR1 is MDHEN, CDR2 SYDVKM. The CDR3 is 15 amino acids. The CDR3, as DNA: TGTGCCAGCAGTTCGACTAGCGGGACCAAAAACATTCAGTACTTC. Residues: CASSSTSGTKNIQYF.

The table lists this clone with a count of one. The chain has TRBV9 and TRBJ2-3; 9 bases are shared with TRBD2. Germline CDR1 is SGDLS and CDR2 is YYNGEE. J lost 5 bases, V lost 3 bases, and 10 bases had no gene match. The CDR3 loop spans 16 amino acids. CDR3 coding DNA: TGTGCCAGCAGCGGACATAGCGGGGGCGGGGTAGATACGCAGTATTTT. Residues: CASSGHSGGGVDTQYF.